This T cell receptor beta chain was observed in a study of blood T cell repertoires in COVID-19. Study summary: Samples came from the United States, Italy and Spain, spanning acute and convalescent COVID-19. PBMCs, B-cell-depleted T cells, or T cells were the source of the cDNA or gDNA that made up the material.

Germline V gene lookup returns CDR1 SNHLY and CDR2 FYNNEI. This CDR3 spans 14 amino acids. After removal of 4 bases from V and 2 bases from J, the junction contained 4 bases not matched to a gene. Original data processing: Scientists estimated how many nucleated cells there were by amplifying reference gene primers. The repertoire was sequenced with immunoSEQ multiplex PCR; TCRdb's copy has only in-frame clones and lacks some. That table supplies the V and J calls and clone size; D and trimming were determined from the DNA. This table holds over 120,000 clones, more than 75% found once. The chain carries TRBV2 and TRBJ1-2; 7 bases match TRBD1. This clonotype originated in a human donor in a cohort sampled during active COVID-19. The specimen was peripheral blood. The CDR3 protein is CASSGDRQNYGYTF. The DNA for the CDR3 is TGTGCCAGCAGTGGGGACAGACAAAACTATGGCTACACCTTC.